This T cell receptor beta chain was sequenced in a study of T cells in Graves' hyperthyroidism and ophthalmopathy. For the study at large: Peripheral blood samples were taken at initial diagnosis, prior to any treatment.

This clonotype was observed many times. Clinical Activity Scores of at least 3, NOSPECS grades of at least 4 and durations under 3 months characterized ophthalmopathy patients. Pregnant or lactating patients were excluded, as were those with uncontrolled infection or other autoimmune disease. Each diagnosis drew on symptoms, thyroxine, TRAb, thyroid ultrasound and orbital computed tomography findings. The source material, RNA transcripts, was used to amplify TCR beta CDR3 regions. First-round RT-PCR targeting the TCR CDR3 was performed with the HTBI primer set. A single record per CDR3 protein comes from TCRdb applying MiXCR to the multiplex PCR reads. The profile shows about 640,000 distinct CDR3 sequences, around 21% of them singletons. This CDR3 comprises 10 residues. V was pared by 8 bases and J by 8 bases, with 2 bases of the junction left unmatched.

The rearrangement uses TRBV12-3 or TRBV12-4 and TRBJ2-5; 7 bases are a match to TRBD2. This clonotype was obtained from a man aged 30 to 39 with Graves' ophthalmopathy. Source material: blood. The CDR3 reads CASGGGTQYF. CDR3 nucleotides: TGTGCCAGCGGGGGGGGAACCCAGTACTTC.